Shown below are 22 T cell receptor beta chains from a single sample sequenced in a study of tumor and adjacent non-tumor tissue in lung cancer. A modified ARM-PCR protocol with three rounds of nested PCR amplified TCRbeta. TCRdb reprocessed the multiplex PCR reads with MiXCR, giving one entry per CDR3 protein. The data contain about 93,000 distinct CDR3 sequences, less than 80% of them singletons. The template was RNA from unsorted bulk tissue. Sample: lung tumor tissue. The source of these receptors is a man aged 55 to 70 with non-small cell lung cancer.

The rearrangement joins TRBV19 to TRBJ2-2; 8 bases fit TRBD1. Germline CDR1 LNHDA, CDR2 SQIVND (reference sequence). The CDR3 length is 17 residues. V trimming: 6 bases; J trimming: 1 base; junction bases outside the gene matches: 10. The DNA for the CDR3 is TGTGCCAGTAGATCGGACAGGGCTACTCGGAACACCGGGGAGCTGTTTTTT. Residues: CASRSDRATRNTGELFF.

This clonotype was seen a single time. The CDR3 region has the DNA TGTGCCAGCAGCCAGGCTCTGTCTCGTAAACCACCGCTCTCCTACGAGCAGTACTTC. It yields the protein CASSQALSRKPPLSYEQYF. The chain couples TRBV4-2 to TRBJ2-7; no definite D call. The V gene's germline CDR1 is LGHNA and CDR2 YNFKEQ. The CDR3 sequence is 19 residues long. V gave up 3 bases and J gave up 0 bases, with 24 bases separating them.

This clonotype was seen many times. This chain links TRBV20-1 with TRBJ2-1, with 9 bases aligning to TRBD2. Losses at the gene ends were 5 bases for V and 3 bases for J; bases not matched to a gene: 8. From germline, CDR1 is DFQATT and CDR2 SNEGSKA (reference sequence). The CDR3 totals 15 residues. The DNA for the CDR3 is TGCAGTGCTGGAGGGATAGCGGGAGACTACAATGAGCAGTTCTTC. It codes for CSAGGIAGDYNEQFF.

V usage is TRBV28 and J usage is TRBJ2-3; 10 bases are shared with TRBD1. V shed 5 bases, J shed 7 bases, and the junction held 12 bases outside the gene matches. The CDR3 has 16 residues. Germline V gives CDR1 MDHEN, CDR2 SYDVKM. The DNA for the CDR3 is TGTGCCAGCAGTCATAGGGACAGGGGAATTAGGAATACGCAGTATTTT. Translating gives CASSHRDRGIRNTQYF.

Details on this clonotype: A read error may account for a junction end that differs from germline. J is TRBJ2-1 and V is TRBV5-4; no clear D gene. CDR1 is SGHNT, CDR2 YYREEE, per germline (reference sequence). The CDR3 sequence is 14 residues long. CDR3 sequence reads: CASSLALVNNEQFF. CDR3 nucleotide sequence: TGTGCTAGCAGCTTGGCGCTAGTAAACAATGAGCAGTTCTTC.

Comment on this clonotype: A read error is possible here, since a much larger clone lies one base away. The chain has TRBV6-2 or TRBV6-3 and TRBJ2-1, with TRBD2 identical over 8 bases. The CDR3 contains 15 residues. Germline CDR1 MNHEY, CDR2 SVGEGT. The CDR3, as DNA: TGTGTCAGCAGTCCGGGACTAGGCAATACCAATGAGCAGTTCTTC. Translation: CVSSPGLGNTNEQFF.

The chain carries TRBV20-1 and TRBJ1-2, with D possibly matching TRBD1 (6 bases). This CDR3 is built from 13 residues. Trimming took off 8 bases at V and 4 bases at J, with 17 bases between the two ends. Germline V gene sequence: CDR1 DFQATT, CDR2 SNEGSKA (reference sequence). In DNA, the CDR3 is TGCAGTACCGTACAGCCGGGGGCCTATGGCTACACCTTC. Translated, it gives CSTVQPGAYGYTF.

The chain employs TRBV10-3 and TRBJ2-1; 14 bases map to TRBD2. The CDR3 contains 19 residues. CDR1 is ENHRY and CDR2 is SYGVKD in the germline V gene. V trimming: 0 bases; J trimming: 7 bases; junction bases outside the gene matches: 11. CDR3 nucleotides: TGTGCCATCAGTGAGTCGTCAAGGGGACTAGCGGGAGCCAGTAATGAGCAGTTCTTC. Translating it yields CAISESSRGLAGASNEQFF.

In the case of this clonotype: Compared with germline, one end of the junction differs, possibly owing to a read error. This rearrangement joins TRBV4-1 to TRBJ2-7, with D maybe TRBD1 (6 bases). Germline V CDR1 and CDR2: MGHRA, YSYEKL. This CDR3 region has 15 residues. CDR3 sequence (DNA): TGCGCCAGCAGGTTCCGACAGGACGCGTCCTACGGGCAGTACTTC. It is translated as CASRFRQDASYGQYF.

This clonotype has a single count. Without the conserved terminal phenylalanine or tryptophan, this CDR3 likely stems from a read error. The limits of the CDR3 on the DNA are not certain, so only TCRdb's listed CDR3 is given. The genes are TRBV12-3 or TRBV12-4 and TRBJ1-1; no DNA check was done on the table's D call, TRBD1. The CDR3 spans 16 amino acids, including both terminal residues. Here the CDR3 reads CASSFSGGRRNTEVFS.

The chain couples TRBV6-2 or TRBV6-3 to TRBJ1-5; maybe TRBD1 (6 bases). The V gene lost 9 bases and the J gene lost 3 bases, with 18 bases spanning the gap. Germline values: CDR1 MNHEY, CDR2 SVGEGT. The CDR3 has 15 amino acids. This CDR3 reads CASRPTGHNNQPQHF. CDR3 nucleotides: TGTGCCAGTAGACCAACAGGGCATAACAATCAGCCCCAGCATTTT.

About this clonotype: Germline is not matched at one junction end, which may reflect a read error. The V and J genes are TRBV4-1 and TRBJ1-5, with 7 bases that match TRBD1. The CDR3 sequence is 15 residues long. Per germline, CDR1 MGHRA and CDR2 YSYEKL. The CDR3 loop reads CARSQVAGGNQPQHF. CDR3 coding DNA: TGCGCCAGGAGCCAAGTCGCAGGGGGGAATCAGCCCCAGCATTTT.

This clonotype was counted many times. The J gene is TRBJ2-1, the V gene TRBV11-1; 7 bases agree with TRBD1. The CDR3 is 13 residues long. Germline-derived CDR1 and CDR2 are SGHAT and FQDESV (reference sequence). Trimming cost V 5 bases and J 5 bases; bases outside gene matches: 3. The chain's CDR3 is CASSLRGHNEQFF. For the CDR3, the DNA is TGTGCCAGCAGCCTGAGGGGGCACAATGAGCAGTTCTTC.

As regards this clonotype: Mismatch with germline at one junction end may stem from a read error. The rearrangement joins TRBV11-1 to TRBJ2-2; D is unclear. CDR1 and CDR2 from the germline V gene are SGHAT and FQDESV (reference sequence). The CDR3 contains 14 residues. The CDR3, as DNA: TGTGCCAGTAGTCAAACACGTAACATCGGGGAGCTGTTTTTT. It codes for CASSQTRNIGELFF.

The rearrangement uses TRBV20-1 and TRBJ1-6, with D perhaps matching TRBD1 (5 bases). CDR3 length equals 13 residues. V lost 6 bases to trimming and J lost 9 bases, with 15 bases between them. CDR1 DFQATT and CDR2 SNEGSKA come from the germline V gene (reference sequence). This CDR3 is CSARQMLLSPLHF. The CDR3 DNA reads TGCAGTGCGAGACAGATGCTCCTTTCACCCCTCCACTTT.

The V and J genes are TRBV20-1 and TRBJ2-7, with a possible D match to TRBD1 (5 bases). Trimming shortened V by 3 bases and J by 2 bases, and 14 bases separated the two germline ends. Germline CDR1 is DFQATT and CDR2 is SNEGSKA (reference sequence). The CDR3 length is 14 residues. CDR3 in amino acids: CSASGADPPYEQYF. The CDR3 bases are TGCAGTGCTAGTGGGGCCGACCCTCCCTACGAGCAGTACTTC.

Remarks on this clonotype: One end of the junction is discordant with germline, which a read error may explain. V usage is TRBV11-3 and J usage is TRBJ2-2; TRBD2 matches 7 bases. From germline, CDR1 is SGHNT and CDR2 YENEEA. The CDR3 contains 17 residues. CDR3 sequence: CANSLGGRRDTTGELFF. DNA for the CDR3: TGTGCCAACAGCTTGGGCGGGAGACGAGACACCACTGGGGAGCTGTTTTTT.

To note about this clonotype: This may be a read error, as it is one base from a much larger clone. The chain carries TRBV28 and TRBJ2-5; 12 nucleotides agree with TRBD2. This CDR3 has 14 amino acids. Germline V gene data show CDR1 as MDHEN and CDR2 as SYDVKM. The V and J ends lost 6 bases and 3 bases, in that order; junction bases with no gene match: 2. As DNA, the CDR3 is TGTGCCAGCAGGCCTAGCGGGAGGGAAGAGACCCAGTACTTC. Residues: CASRPSGREETQYF. Full variable domain (remainder filled in from reference TRBV28 and TRBJ2-5): DVKVTQSSRYLVKRTGEKVFLECVQDMDHENMFWYRQDPGLGLRLIYFSYDVKMKEKGDIPEGYSVSREKKERFSLILESASTNQTSMYLCASRPSGREETQYFGPGTRLLVL.

The sample holds many counts of this clonotype. The V call is TRBV11-2, the J call TRBJ2-2; possibly TRBD1 for D (7 bases). Trimming left V 4 bases short and J 4 bases short, with 22 bases between. The CDR3 is 18 residues long. The germline V gene has CDR1 SGHAT and CDR2 FQNNGV. The CDR3 region is CASSSSGWRGPLTGELFF. In DNA, the CDR3 is TGTGCCAGCAGCTCCTCAGGATGGAGGGGGCCCCTCACCGGGGAGCTGTTTTTT.

This clonotype was detected many times. This chain connects TRBV12-5 to TRBJ2-2; 11 bases are a match to TRBD2. This CDR3 comprises 17 residues. Trimming cost V 4 bases and J 0 bases; bases outside gene matches: 4. CDR1 is LGHNT and CDR2 is FRNRAP in the germline V gene. Here the CDR3 reads CASGSTSGETNTGELFF. CDR3 DNA sequence: TGTGCTAGTGGTTCGACTAGCGGGGAAACGAACACCGGGGAGCTGTTTTTT.

This clonotype was recorded many times. The V and J genes are TRBV12-3 or TRBV12-4 and TRBJ1-1; the D is unclear. The length of the CDR3 is 13 residues. Trimming took 5 bases from V and 6 from J, leaving 13 bases between them. CDR3 sequence reads: CASSPTMTPEAFF. The DNA of the CDR3 is TGTGCCAGCAGTCCAACCATGACCCCTGAAGCTTTCTTT.

In this sample, this clonotype turned up once. A much larger clone lies one base from this, so it may be a read error. This rearrangement joins TRBV5-1 to TRBJ2-1; 15 nucleotides line up with TRBD2. CDR3 size: 15 residues. Germline-derived CDR1 and CDR2 are SGHRS and YFSETQ. In nucleotides, the CDR3 is TGCGCCAGCAACTTGGCGGGACTAGCGGGGGGTGAGCAGTTCTTC. It translates to CASNLAGLAGGEQFF.